What follows is one T cell receptor beta chain and its context. The antigen it binds to is not known. Nothing much larger sits one base from this clone, and base qualities are not available. The record originates from a study of identifying expanded T cells in peripheral blood (dated by TCRdb to 2018 to 2020). Regarding the complete study: Four technical replicates, made by sequencing separate aliquots from the same pool of genomic DNA, were compared pairwise.

TCRbeta CDR3 regions were profiled by bias-controlled multiplex PCR amplification of genomic DNA with the immunoSEQ Assay. From the authors' description of their analysis: To quantify the absolute abundance of each unique TCRbeta CDR3 region, the sequences were collapsed and filtered. Differential abundance was assessed using a binomial (Fisher-equivalent) model and a beta-binomial model in which time-dependent variance fitted from healthy donors was added. Clones with fewer than 5 combined templates were removed, and differential abundance was called for clones with a Benjamini-Hochberg FDR below 0.01. The form v = (b*log(k)+a)^2 was used to model beta-binomial variance as a function of total template count across the two samples. Here the immuneACCESS table is served through TCRdb, limited to in-frame sequences with V and J called. Missing clones are a known gap in these copies; in checked studies unresolved V genes cover under half, and the rest lacks a known reason. That table gives V, J and clone size, and the DNA gave D and trimming. The sample records 85,000 to 100,000 clones, approximately 89% of which are singletons. The ten largest clonotypes hold 4% to 4.5% of the sample.

Beyond this particular receptor, the publication reports: The authors expected biological variance in healthy repertoires might increase further over much longer intervals such as months to years. The beta-binomial model significantly reduced the number of clones called differentially abundant and the false-positive rate across all healthy-donor time intervals. In all healthy donors, the variance in clone template counts between samples taken roughly 14 days apart rose significantly as total template count increased. Between technical replicates the binomial model flagged 0.9 to 1.5 differentially abundant clones, whereas over roughly 2 weeks the binomial model flagged about 15 and over roughly 4 weeks approximately 20.

During the collection period, no infections or other immune events were recorded for the healthy donors. Blood repertoires from healthy donors were used as a training cohort for calibrating time-dependent variance in a beta-binomial model of differential abundance of T-cell clones. The training cohort included around ten healthy donors, of whom 3 were female and 7 were male. Donor ages ranged from about 29 to 65 years, with an average of roughly 40 years. Whole blood from each healthy donor was obtained from a commercial supplier and was collected at three time points approximately 15 days apart. Genomic DNA was extracted from unsorted whole blood for immunosequencing. The specimen was blood. This clonotype originated in a person between 18 and 75 years old in good health.

The nucleotides are TGTGCCACCAGCCCTCCGGGACAGGGGGGTAAAAAACTGTTTTTT. This gives the protein CATSPPGQGGKKLFF. The chain is made from TRBV15 and TRBJ1-4; TRBD1 agrees with 11 junctional bases. Trimming leaves V shorter by 5 bases and J shorter by 9 bases, with the junction holding 8 bases beyond the gene matches. CDR1 and CDR2 are drawn from the germline V gene (reference sequence): LNHNV, YYDKDF. The cysteine opens and the phenylalanine closes a CDR3 of 15 amino acids. Only the CDR3 DNA stays, 45 bases, in frame from base 1.